Presented here are 8 T cell receptor beta chains from one specimen sequenced in a study of T cell responses to AZD1222 COVID-19 vaccine. Sequencing was performed with immunoSEQ multiplex PCR; in TCRdb, only in-frame clones are kept and a portion is missing. The sample carries roughly 130,000 clones, about 94% recorded once. The specimen was peripheral blood, collected on day 0 of AZD1222 vaccination. The receptors shown here come from an adult in good health.

V and J are TRBV2 and TRBJ2-7; no firm D call. The CDR3 runs to 11 residues. Per the germline V gene, CDR1 is SNHLY and CDR2 is FYNNEI. Trimming pared 2 bases from V and 4 bases from J, leaving 3 bases between. The CDR3 region is CASSENYEQYF. The CDR3 DNA is TGTGCCAGCAGTGAAAATTACGAGCAGTACTTC. Based on the CDR3 plus reference TRBV2 and TRBJ2-7, the full variable domain is EPEVTQTPSHQVTQMGQEVILRCVPISNHLYFYWYRQILGQKVEFLVSFYNNEISEKSEIFDDQFSVERPDGSNFTLKIRSTKLEDSAMYFCASSENYEQYFGPGTRLTVT.

This rearrangement joins TRBV10-1 to TRBJ2-3; perhaps TRBD1 as D (5 bases). Trimming left V 7 bases short and J 6 bases short, with 14 bases between. CDR3 length equals 13 residues. CDR1 WNHNN and CDR2 SYGVQD come from the germline V gene (reference sequence). CDR3 region: CASKGSYHDTQYF. The DNA of the CDR3 is TGCGCCAGCAAGGGGTCCTACCACGATACGCAGTATTTT.

The V call is TRBV7-3, the J call TRBJ1-1; possibly TRBD1 for D (6 bases). Germline-derived CDR1 and CDR2 are SGHTA and FQGTGA. Deletions cut 2 bases from V and 4 bases from J, with 14 bases between. The CDR3 consists of 15 residues. The CDR3 sequence is CASSLGGAGFTEAFF. As DNA, the CDR3 is TGTGCCAGCAGCTTAGGGGGGGCAGGTTTCACTGAAGCTTTCTTT.

The V gene is TRBV7-9, the J gene TRBJ1-1, with a possible D match to TRBD1 (6 bases). Germline assignment: CDR1 SEHNR and CDR2 FQNEAQ (reference sequence). The V and J ends lost 5 bases and 10 bases respectively, with 17 bases between them. CDR3 size: 13 residues. CDR3 nucleotide sequence: TGTGCCAGCAGCCTAACGTTACAGGGACGAGCTTTCTTT. It codes for CASSLTLQGRAFF.

The V gene is TRBV7-9, the J gene TRBJ1-2; D possibly corresponds to TRBD1 (5 bases). The CDR3 has 15 amino acids. Per the germline V gene, CDR1 is SEHNR and CDR2 is FQNEAQ (reference sequence). V was cut by 3 bases and J by 8 bases, with 19 bases left in between. CDR3 DNA sequence: TGTGCCAGCAGCTTCCCCGGGCAGGGCGGGGTGGGCTACACCTTC. Protein: CASSFPGQGGVGYTF.

The chain employs TRBV25-1 and TRBJ1-2; a possible D gene is TRBD1 (5 bases). Trimming shortened V by 5 bases and J by 8 bases, and 18 bases separated the two germline ends. The V gene's germline CDR1 is MGHDK and CDR2 SYGVNS. This CDR3 contains 14 residues. For the CDR3, the DNA is TGTGCCAGCAGTACTTCCTCCGGGGCAGGAGGCTACACCTTC. Translated: CASSTSSGAGGYTF.

CDR3 protein: CASRIQGAYYGYTF. As DNA, the CDR3 is TGTGCCAGCAGGATACAGGGGGCATACTATGGCTACACCTTC. This chain uses TRBV2 with TRBJ1-2, with 9 bases lining up with TRBD1. V gave up 6 bases and J gave up 3 bases; unmatched junction bases: 5. CDR3 size: 14 residues. Germline CDR1 reads SNHLY; CDR2 reads FYNNEI.

This chain links TRBV7-9 with TRBJ2-5, with D possibly TRBD2 on 6 matching bases. This CDR3 is 12 amino acids long. CDR1 and CDR2 (germline): SEHNR, FQNEAQ (reference sequence). Trimming pared 3 bases from V and 14 bases from J, leaving 16 bases between. The CDR3 DNA sequence: TGTGCCAGCAGCTTGAAGGGAGCGGGTCCATACTTC. It codes for CASSLKGAGPYF.